This record concerns one T cell receptor beta chain sequence. Its antigen is not identified. cDNA synthesis used the whole RNA isolate, giving expressed TCRB sequences. TCRdb's copy holds only in-frame clones and misses some; the assay was immunoSEQ multiplex PCR. This sample carries 300,000 to 350,000 clones, 6.5% to 10% of them seen once, and the ten largest clones take around 0.44%. The source of the sample is a study of beta chain features in type 1 diabetes. V lost 3 bases to trimming and J lost 5 bases, with 22 bases between them. The CDR3 consists of 17 residues. Germline values: CDR1 SGHDT, CDR2 YYEEEE. Study results and limitations: A greater similarity of naive, central memory and Treg TCRB repertoires was seen among patients than among healthy donors. In these data, an HLA type influence on TCRB rearrangement remained unresolved. TCRB CDR3s were moderately but significantly shorter in Type 1 diabetes patients in all four CD4+ subsets.

The TCR comes from a woman under 30 in good health. The chain employs TRBV5-6 and TRBJ2-3; D possibly corresponds to TRBD2 (6 bases). Sequencing used central memory CD4+ T cells from blood. The CDR3 reads CASSSWGGATVLDTQYF. Here the CDR3 DNA reads TGTGCCAGCAGCTCATGGGGAGGAGCCACCGTACTAGATACGCAGTATTTT.